A single sample is the source of the 11 T cell receptor beta chains below, sequenced in a study of OX40 agonist ivuxolimab in advanced cancers. Produced via immunoSEQ multiplex PCR; TCRdb's table is partial and in-frame only. The sample has roughly 29,000 clones; approximately 83% are singletons. Sample: CD4+ or CD8+ T cells sorted from blood, taken in a trial of the OX40 agonist ivuxolimab. These receptors all stem from an adult with an advanced solid tumor such as melanoma, head and neck, liver or kidney cancer.

This clone was detected once. The gene calls are TRBV4-1 and TRBJ1-2; D may be TRBD1 (5 bases). CDR3 size: 16 residues. V dropped 1 base and J dropped 6 bases, with 18 bases sitting between them. Germline CDR1 and CDR2: MGHRA and YSYEKL. The CDR3 DNA follows: TGCGCCAGCAGCCAAGTGATAGACAGAACACTCGATGGCTACACCTTC. Translating gives CASSQVIDRTLDGYTF.

DNA of the CDR3: TGCGCCAGCAGCCATAGGACAGGGATATATGAGCAGTACTTC. Encoded protein: CASSHRTGIYEQYF. This chain uses TRBV4-1 with TRBJ2-7, with 8 bases identical to TRBD1. V lost 3 bases to trimming and J lost 7 bases; unmatched junction nucleotides: 8. Per germline, CDR1 MGHRA and CDR2 YSYEKL. This CDR3 has 14 amino acids.

The chain joins TRBV19 to TRBJ2-7, with D unresolved. V shed 0 bases and J shed 6 bases, with 9 bases lying between them. This CDR3 is built from 13 residues. The germline CDR1 and CDR2 sequences are LNHDA and SQIVND (reference sequence). CDR3 sequence reads: CASSIELLGEQYF. CDR3 sequence (DNA): TGTGCCAGTAGTATAGAGCTCCTTGGCGAGCAGTACTTC.

This chain connects TRBV4-1 to TRBJ2-5; 10 bases are a match to TRBD1. The germline V gene encodes CDR1 MGHRA and CDR2 YSYEKL. The CDR3 extends over 16 amino acids. V was pared by 3 bases and J by 1 base, with 5 bases of the junction left unmatched. CDR3 residues: CASSHRRTGGQETQYF. The CDR3 coding sequence is TGCGCCAGCAGCCACAGAAGGACAGGGGGCCAAGAGACCCAGTACTTC.

The chain links TRBV19 to TRBJ2-5; D is unresolved. In germline, CDR1 is LNHDA, CDR2 SQIVND (reference sequence). There are 15 residues in the CDR3. Trimming took off 1 base at V and 2 bases at J, with 11 bases between the two ends. The CDR3 DNA sequence: TGTGCCAGTAGTATAGTGGCTAGTTATCAAGAGACCCAGTACTTC. It translates to CASSIVASYQETQYF.

The chain links TRBV5-4 to TRBJ2-2, with TRBD1 as a possible D gene (6 bases). Germline assignment: CDR1 SGHNT and CDR2 YYREEE (reference sequence). This CDR3 contains 14 residues. V lost 3 bases and J 1 base, leaving 7 bases between the germline ends. The CDR3 DNA reads TGTGCCAGCAGCTCACAGGGGAACACCGGGGAGCTGTTTTTT. It yields the protein CASSSQGNTGELFF.

The J gene is TRBJ2-7, the V gene TRBV6-1; D perhaps matches TRBD2 (6 bases). Germline assignment: CDR1 MNHNS and CDR2 SASEGT. The V and J ends lost 10 bases and 5 bases respectively, with 18 bases between them. This CDR3 has 13 residues. The CDR3 DNA follows: TGTGCCACCTGGACATGGGAGGATAACGAGCAGTACTTC. As protein: CATWTWEDNEQYF.

The count of this clone is one. V is TRBV4-2 and J is TRBJ1-4, with D hard to call. Germline CDR1 and CDR2: LGHNA and YNFKEQ. The CDR3 consists of 15 residues. V was pared by 1 base and J by 3 bases, with 9 bases between. The chain's CDR3 is CASSQGEPANEKLFF. CDR3 nucleotides: TGTGCCAGCAGCCAAGGCGAGCCGGCTAATGAAAAACTGTTTTTT.

This chain's CDR3 is CASSQGILAVEQFF. CDR3 coding DNA: TGCGCCAGCAGCCAAGGGATACTAGCGGTTGAGCAGTTCTTC. The chain has TRBV4-1 and TRBJ2-1; 8 bases map to TRBD2. There are 14 residues in the CDR3. Unmatched junction bases numbered 5, after V lost 1 base and J lost 9 bases. Germline V gene data show CDR1 as MGHRA and CDR2 as YSYEKL.

This chain links TRBV7-6 with TRBJ1-1, with D possibly being TRBD1 (5 bases). The CDR3 sequence is 16 residues long. Germline CDR1 is SGHVS and CDR2 is FNYEAQ. V lost 5 bases and J 1 base, leaving 17 bases between the germline ends. The CDR3 loop reads CASSPDPDSRNTEAFF. CDR3 DNA: TGTGCCAGCAGCCCAGATCCCGACAGTAGGAACACTGAAGCTTTCTTT.

V gene TRBV27 combines with J gene TRBJ2-7, with 8 nucleotides matching TRBD1. Germline CDR1 is MNHEY and CDR2 is SMNVEV (reference sequence). V lost 5 bases and J lost 4; bases outside the gene matches: 10. The CDR3 sequence is 15 residues long. For the CDR3, the DNA is TGTGCCAGCAGTACACGGACAGGGTTCATTTACGAGCAGTACTTC. Amino acid sequence: CASSTRTGFIYEQYF.